The 16 T cell receptor beta chains given below trace back to one sample, sequenced in a study of blood T cells in healthy people across ages. Next came a second PCR, run for roughly 7 to 12 cycles, which used a sample-barcoded 5' primer along with a J-beta primer mix. Via MiXCR, TCRdb re-called the 5' RACE reads, giving one row per CDR3 protein. This sample has 600,000 or so distinct CDR3 sequences, with 20% to 25% found just once. Source material: blood. These receptors were taken from a man aged 65-85 years in good health.

The chain links TRBV5-5 to TRBJ2-4; TRBD2 matches at 8 bases. V shed 5 bases, J shed 4 bases, and the junction held 8 bases outside the gene matches. Looked up from germline, CDR1 is SGHKS and CDR2 is YYEKEE (reference sequence). The CDR3 is 15 residues long. The CDR3 region is CASRNQLAVKNIQYF. The CDR3 DNA reads as TGTGCCAGCAGGAACCAACTAGCGGTAAAAAACATTCAGTACTTC.

A remark on this clonotype: One junction end does not reproduce the germline sequence, and a read error may be involved. The chain couples TRBV5-1 to TRBJ2-5; tentatively, D is TRBD1 or TRBD2 (5 bases each). The DNA end is more similar to TRBJ2-1, so the J call may be wrong. The CDR3 is 11 amino acids. Germline CDR1 SGHRS, CDR2 YFSETQ. The CDR3 nucleotides read TGTGCCAGCAGCTTAGGGGAGGAGCAGTTCTTC. As protein: CASSLGEEQFF.

The V and J genes are TRBV6-4 and TRBJ2-7, with D uncertain. This CDR3 has 15 amino acids. Germline V lookup: CDR1 MRHNA, CDR2 SNTAGT. Trimming pared 2 bases from V and 0 bases from J, leaving 11 bases between. The CDR3 reads CASSDLYPDSYEQYF. The CDR3 bases are TGTGCCAGCAGTGACCTCTATCCGGACTCCTACGAGCAGTACTTC.

The chain has TRBV20-1 and TRBJ2-1; 7 bases are shared with TRBD2. V was clipped by 3 bases and J by 6 bases; unmatched bases: 11. This CDR3 spans 15 amino acids. The germline gives CDR1 DFQATT, CDR2 SNEGSKA (reference sequence). CDR3 coding DNA: TGCAGTGCTAGGCCCCCCGGCGGGAGTTCCAATGAGCAGTTCTTC. Encoded protein: CSARPPGGSSNEQFF.

This clonotype was picked up a small number of times. The junction and the germline gene differ at one end; a read error may be behind it. J is TRBJ1-2 and V is TRBV6-5; 9 nucleotides align to TRBD1. Germline V gene sequence: CDR1 MNHEY, CDR2 SVGAGI. This CDR3 is 17 amino acids long. The CDR3 loop reads CASSYLGQGTLYYGCTF. CDR3 bases: TGTGCCAGCAGTTATCTCGGACAGGGGACCCTTTACTATGGCTGCACCTTC.

This clonotype came up a few times. This rearrangement joins TRBV20-1 to TRBJ1-2, with 7 bases that match TRBD1. In germline, CDR1 is DFQATT, CDR2 SNEGSKA (reference sequence). Unmatched junction bases numbered 17, after V lost 6 bases and J lost 1 base. The CDR3 loop spans 17 amino acids. Here the CDR3 reads CSAHTFAAGTDNYGYTF. CDR3 DNA sequence: TGCAGTGCCCACACCTTTGCCGCCGGGACAGATAACTATGGCTACACCTTC.

The genes are TRBV20-1 and TRBJ1-2, with a tentative D call TRBD1 (6 bases). The V gene's germline CDR1 is DFQATT and CDR2 SNEGSKA (reference sequence). V was trimmed by 5 bases and J by 6 bases, leaving 16 bases between them. CDR3 length: 13 residues. In DNA form, the CDR3 reads TGCAGTGCTGGCACCATCGGGGACAATGGCTACACCTTC. Protein: CSAGTIGDNGYTF.

The genes are TRBV14 and TRBJ2-1, with 7 bases aligning to TRBD2. Germline loops: CDR1 SGHDN, CDR2 FVKESK. The J segment lost 3 bases and the V segment lost 1 base, leaving 9 bases of the junction unmatched. This CDR3 contains 17 residues. CDR3 sequence reads: CASSQGPATSVYNEQFF. CDR3 DNA: TGTGCCAGCAGCCAAGGCCCAGCTACTAGCGTCTACAATGAGCAGTTCTTC.

In nucleotides, the CDR3 is TGTGCCAGCAGCTTCCGCACCGGGGAGCTGTTTTTT. Its protein is CASSFRTGELFF. The rearrangement joins TRBV6-2 or TRBV6-3 to TRBJ2-2; no clear D gene. Trimming took 6 bases from V and 4 from J, leaving 6 bases between them. The germline CDR1 and CDR2 sequences are MNHEY and SVGEGT. CDR3 length: 12 amino acids.

J is TRBJ2-5 and V is TRBV5-1; D is unclear. The CDR3 is made up of 13 amino acids. Deletions cut 0 bases from V and 6 bases from J, with 9 bases between. The germline V gene has CDR1 SGHRS and CDR2 YFSETQ. CDR3 coding DNA: TGCGCCAGCAGCTTGGGGGGTGGACAGACCCAGTACTTC. Its translation is CASSLGGGQTQYF. Filled out from reference TRBV5-1 and TRBJ2-5, the complete variable domain reads KAGVTQTPRYLIKTRGQQVTLSCSPISGHRSVSWYQQTPGQGLQFLFEYFSETQRNKGNFPGRFSGRQFSNSRSEMNVSTLELGDSALYLCASSLGGGQTQYFGPGTRLLVL.

The chain couples TRBV10-2 to TRBJ2-5; D is possibly TRBD1 or TRBD2 (5 bases each). The J call may be incorrect, as the DNA end agrees better with TRBJ2-7. CDR1 is WSHSY, CDR2 SAAADI, per germline. The CDR3 consists of 15 residues. CDR3 sequence: CASGDGEIISYEQYF. The DNA of the CDR3 is TGCGCCAGCGGGGACGGGGAAATCATCTCCTACGAGCAGTACTTC.

This clonotype was counted a few times. CDR3 protein: CASSAMPGLQWETQYF. The CDR3 DNA follows: TGTGCCAGCAGCGCGATGCCGGGACTCCAGTGGGAGACCCAGTACTTC. The rearrangement links TRBV9 to TRBJ2-5; tentatively, D is TRBD2 (6 bases). CDR1 is SGDLS and CDR2 is YYNGEE in the germline V gene. Trimming removed 3 bases from V and 5 bases from J, with 20 bases in between. This CDR3 has 16 residues.

The chain uses TRBV5-7 and TRBJ2-7, with D perhaps TRBD2 (5 bases). TRBV5-7 is an ORF for which the function is uncertain. The ends were cut back, 0 bases at V and 7 bases at J, with 11 bases in the middle. CDR3 length: 13 residues. The CDR3 reads CASSLVSWREQYF. In DNA form, the CDR3 reads TGTGCCAGCAGCTTGGTCTCCTGGAGGGAGCAGTACTTC.

This clonotype was counted many times. The CDR3 reads CSASGGSGNTIYF. The DNA of the CDR3 is TGCAGTGCTAGTGGTGGTTCTGGAAACACCATATATTTT. The rearrangement uses TRBV20-1 and TRBJ1-3; D unresolved. The CDR3 length is 13 residues. V lost 3 bases and J 1 base, leaving 7 bases between the germline ends. Germline V gene sequence: CDR1 DFQATT, CDR2 SNEGSKA (reference sequence).

The rearrangement joins TRBV2 to TRBJ1-4; D is undetermined. Per germline, CDR1 SNHLY and CDR2 FYNNEI. This CDR3 spans 14 amino acids. V shed 6 bases and J shed 8 bases, with 16 bases lying between them. The CDR3: CASSPNMVREKLFF. The DNA for the CDR3 is TGTGCCAGCAGCCCCAACATGGTACGGGAAAAACTGTTTTTT.

To note about this clonotype: A read error is likely, as this CDR3 ends without the conserved phenylalanine or tryptophan. Because the CDR3's place on the DNA is in doubt, the DNA is left out and the CDR3 is given as listed by TCRdb. V is TRBV11-2 and J is TRBJ2-1; the table names TRBD2, a call not compared with the DNA. Germline CDR1 reads SGHAT; CDR2 reads FQNNGV. Termini included, the CDR3 measures 13 amino acids. The CDR3 spells CASSLGLAGVGFL.